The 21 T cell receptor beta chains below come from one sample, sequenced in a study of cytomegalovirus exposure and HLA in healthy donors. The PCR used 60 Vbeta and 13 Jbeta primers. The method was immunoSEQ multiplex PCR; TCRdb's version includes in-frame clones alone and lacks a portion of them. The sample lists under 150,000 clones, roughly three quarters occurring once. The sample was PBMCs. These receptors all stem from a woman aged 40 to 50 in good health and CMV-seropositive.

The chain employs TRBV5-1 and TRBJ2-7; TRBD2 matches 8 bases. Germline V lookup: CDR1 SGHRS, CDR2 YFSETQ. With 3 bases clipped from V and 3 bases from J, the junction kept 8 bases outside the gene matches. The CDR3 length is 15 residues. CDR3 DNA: TGCGCCAGCAGCTCCGACGGTAGCGGGAACTACGAGCAGTACTTC. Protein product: CASSSDGSGNYEQYF. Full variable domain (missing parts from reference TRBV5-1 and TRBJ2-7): KAGVTQTPRYLIKTRGQQVTLSCSPISGHRSVSWYQQTPGQGLQFLFEYFSETQRNKGNFPGRFSGRQFSNSRSEMNVSTLELGDSALYLCASSSDGSGNYEQYFGPGTRLTVT.

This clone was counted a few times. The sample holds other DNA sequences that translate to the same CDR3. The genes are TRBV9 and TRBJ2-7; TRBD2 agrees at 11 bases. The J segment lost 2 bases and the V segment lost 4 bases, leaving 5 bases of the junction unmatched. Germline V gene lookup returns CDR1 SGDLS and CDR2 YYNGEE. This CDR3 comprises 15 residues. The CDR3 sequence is CASSPTSGGTYEQYF. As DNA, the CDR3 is TGTGCCAGCAGCCCCACTAGCGGGGGCACCTACGAGCAGTACTTC.

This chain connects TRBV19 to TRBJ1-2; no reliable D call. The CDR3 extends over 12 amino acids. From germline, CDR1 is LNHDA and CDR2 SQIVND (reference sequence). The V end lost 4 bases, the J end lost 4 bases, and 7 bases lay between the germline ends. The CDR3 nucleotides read TGTGCCAGTAGTAGCGAGATCTATGGCTACACCTTC. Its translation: CASSSEIYGYTF.

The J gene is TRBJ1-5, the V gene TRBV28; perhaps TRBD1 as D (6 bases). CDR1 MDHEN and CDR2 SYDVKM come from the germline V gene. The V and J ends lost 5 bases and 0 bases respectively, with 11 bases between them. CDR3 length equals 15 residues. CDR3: CASSRTALSNQPQHF. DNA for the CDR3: TGTGCCAGCAGTCGGACAGCCCTTAGCAATCAGCCCCAGCATTTT. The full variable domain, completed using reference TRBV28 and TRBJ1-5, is DVKVTQSSRYLVKRTGEKVFLECVQDMDHENMFWYRQDPGLGLRLIYFSYDVKMKEKGDIPEGYSVSREKKERFSLILESASTNQTSMYLCASSRTALSNQPQHFGDGTRLSIL.

For the CDR3, the DNA is TGTGCCAGCAGAATGCTGAGTGCGGGGTTCTCCTACGAGCAGTACTTC. It encodes CASRMLSAGFSYEQYF. The gene calls are TRBV27 and TRBJ2-7, with D possibly being TRBD2 (6 bases). V was cut by 6 bases and J by 0 bases, with 18 bases left in between. Germline CDR1 MNHEY, CDR2 SMNVEV (reference sequence). The CDR3 totals 16 residues.

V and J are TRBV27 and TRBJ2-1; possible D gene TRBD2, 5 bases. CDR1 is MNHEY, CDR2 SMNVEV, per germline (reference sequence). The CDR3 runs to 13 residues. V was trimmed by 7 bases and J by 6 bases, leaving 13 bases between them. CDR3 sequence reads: CASNPRLANEQFF. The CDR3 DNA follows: TGTGCCAGCAACCCCCGGCTAGCCAATGAGCAGTTCTTC.

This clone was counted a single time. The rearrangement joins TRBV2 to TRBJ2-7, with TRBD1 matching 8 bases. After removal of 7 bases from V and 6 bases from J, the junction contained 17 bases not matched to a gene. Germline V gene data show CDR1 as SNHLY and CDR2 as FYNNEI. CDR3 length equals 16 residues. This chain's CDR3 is CASTRNDQFRGPEQYF. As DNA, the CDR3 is TGTGCCAGCACCAGAAACGACCAATTCAGGGGGCCCGAGCAGTACTTC.

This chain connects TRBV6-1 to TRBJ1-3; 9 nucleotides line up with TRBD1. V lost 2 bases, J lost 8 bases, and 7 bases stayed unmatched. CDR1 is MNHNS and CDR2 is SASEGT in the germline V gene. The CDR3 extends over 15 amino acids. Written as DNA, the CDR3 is TGTGCCAGCAGTGAAACAGGGGGCCCTAAGGACACCATATATTTT. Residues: CASSETGGPKDTIYF.

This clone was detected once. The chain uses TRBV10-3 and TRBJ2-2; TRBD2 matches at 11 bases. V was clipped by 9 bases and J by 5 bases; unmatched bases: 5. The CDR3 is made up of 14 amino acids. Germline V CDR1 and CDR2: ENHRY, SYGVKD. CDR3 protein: CAISASGGTGELFF. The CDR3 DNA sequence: TGTGCCATTTCGGCTAGCGGGGGGACCGGGGAGCTGTTTTTT.

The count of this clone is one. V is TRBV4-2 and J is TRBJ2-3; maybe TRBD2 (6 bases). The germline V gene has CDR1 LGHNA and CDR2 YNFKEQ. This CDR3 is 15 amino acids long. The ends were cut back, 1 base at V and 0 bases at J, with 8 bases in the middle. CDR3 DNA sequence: TGTGCCAGCAGCCAAGTCCGGGGGAGCACAGATACGCAGTATTTT. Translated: CASSQVRGSTDTQYF.

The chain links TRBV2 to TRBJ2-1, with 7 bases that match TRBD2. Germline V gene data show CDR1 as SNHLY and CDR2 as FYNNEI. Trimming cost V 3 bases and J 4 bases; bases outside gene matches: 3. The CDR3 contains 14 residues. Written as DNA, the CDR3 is TGTGCCAGCAGTGAGAGTAGCGGGTACAATGAGCAGTTCTTC. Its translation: CASSESSGYNEQFF. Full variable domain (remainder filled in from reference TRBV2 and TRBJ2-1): EPEVTQTPSHQVTQMGQEVILRCVPISNHLYFYWYRQILGQKVEFLVSFYNNEISEKSEIFDDQFSVERPDGSNFTLKIRSTKLEDSAMYFCASSESSGYNEQFFGPGTRLTVL.

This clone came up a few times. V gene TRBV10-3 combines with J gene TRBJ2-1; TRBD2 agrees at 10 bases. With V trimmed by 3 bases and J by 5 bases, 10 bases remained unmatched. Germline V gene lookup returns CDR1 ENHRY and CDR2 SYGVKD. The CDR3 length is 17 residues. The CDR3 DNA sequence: TGTGCCATCAGTGATACAAGATCTAGCGGGGGACACAATGAGCAGTTCTTC. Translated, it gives CAISDTRSSGGHNEQFF.

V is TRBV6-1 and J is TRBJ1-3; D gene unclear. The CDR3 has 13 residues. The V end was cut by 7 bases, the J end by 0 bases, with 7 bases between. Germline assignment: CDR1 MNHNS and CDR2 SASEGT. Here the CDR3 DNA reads TGTGCCAGCAACAGAAACTCTGGAAACACCATATATTTT. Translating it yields CASNRNSGNTIYF.

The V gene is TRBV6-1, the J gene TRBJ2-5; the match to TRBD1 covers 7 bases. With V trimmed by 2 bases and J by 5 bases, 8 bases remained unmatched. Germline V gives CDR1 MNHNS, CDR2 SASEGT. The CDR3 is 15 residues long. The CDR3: CASSEPARGLETQYF. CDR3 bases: TGTGCCAGCAGTGAACCCGCCAGGGGGTTGGAGACCCAGTACTTC.

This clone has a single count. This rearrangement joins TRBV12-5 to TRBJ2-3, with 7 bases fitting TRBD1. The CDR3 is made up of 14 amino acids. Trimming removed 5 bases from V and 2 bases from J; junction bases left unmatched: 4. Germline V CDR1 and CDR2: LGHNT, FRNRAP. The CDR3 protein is CASGRDSSTDTQYF. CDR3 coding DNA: TGTGCTAGTGGTCGGGACAGCTCCACAGATACGCAGTATTTT.

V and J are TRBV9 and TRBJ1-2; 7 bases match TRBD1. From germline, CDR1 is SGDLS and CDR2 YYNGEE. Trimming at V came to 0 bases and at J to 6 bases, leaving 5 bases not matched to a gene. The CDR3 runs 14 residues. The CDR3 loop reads CASSVGPGGNGYTF. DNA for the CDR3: TGTGCCAGCAGCGTAGGCCCAGGGGGTAATGGCTACACCTTC.

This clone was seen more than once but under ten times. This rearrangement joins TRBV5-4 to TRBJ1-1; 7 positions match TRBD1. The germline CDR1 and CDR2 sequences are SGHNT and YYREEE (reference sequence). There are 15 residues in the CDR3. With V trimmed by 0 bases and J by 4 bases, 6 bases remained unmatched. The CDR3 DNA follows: TGTGCCAGCAGCTTGGCCTTGGACAGGATCACTGAAGCTTTCTTT. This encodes CASSLALDRITEAFF.

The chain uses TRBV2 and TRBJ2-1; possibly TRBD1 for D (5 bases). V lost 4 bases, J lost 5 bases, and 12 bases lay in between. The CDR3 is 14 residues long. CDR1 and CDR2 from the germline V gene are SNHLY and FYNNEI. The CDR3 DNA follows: TGTGCCAGCAGTGCCAGGGTAAGGGACAATGAGCAGTTCTTC. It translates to CASSARVRDNEQFF.

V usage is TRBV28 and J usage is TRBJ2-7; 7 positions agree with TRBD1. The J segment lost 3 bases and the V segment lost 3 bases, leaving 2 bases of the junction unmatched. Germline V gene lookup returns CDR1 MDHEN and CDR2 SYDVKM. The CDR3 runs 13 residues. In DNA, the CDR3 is TGTGCCAGCAGTTTCGGGACAGACTACGAGCAGTACTTC. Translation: CASSFGTDYEQYF.

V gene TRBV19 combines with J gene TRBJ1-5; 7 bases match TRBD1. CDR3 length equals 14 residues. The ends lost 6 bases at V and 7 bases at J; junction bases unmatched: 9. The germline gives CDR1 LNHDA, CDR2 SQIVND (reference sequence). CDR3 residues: CASSLTGRGQPQHF. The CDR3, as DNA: TGTGCCAGTAGCCTGACAGGGCGTGGACAGCCCCAGCATTTT.

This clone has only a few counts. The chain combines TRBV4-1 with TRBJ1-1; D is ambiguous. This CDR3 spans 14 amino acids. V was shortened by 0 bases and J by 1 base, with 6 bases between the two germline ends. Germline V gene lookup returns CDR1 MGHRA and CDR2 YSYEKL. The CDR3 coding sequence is TGCGCCAGCAGCCAAGATACCAGGAACACTGAAGCTTTCTTT. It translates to CASSQDTRNTEAFF.